The 25 T cell receptor beta chains given below trace back to one sample, sequenced in a study of shared clonotypes between healthy human individuals. Method: immunoSEQ multiplex PCR; TCRdb's copy keeps in-frame clones and lacks some. This table has about 1.1 million clones, around three quarters appearing once. Sequences were obtained from memory CD4+ T cells from PBMCs. Indicated subset: CD45RA-negative fraction. These receptors were collected from a man between 18 and 29 years old in good health. Some clones in this sample may be carry-over from other donors' samples.

V and J are TRBV19 and TRBJ1-1; 10 positions match TRBD1. Germline CDR1 and CDR2: LNHDA and SQIVND (reference sequence). After removal of 4 bases from V and 11 bases from J, the junction contained 19 bases not matched to a gene. The CDR3 contains 17 residues. The CDR3 DNA is TGTGCCAGTAGTACCCTCCGACAGGGGGCTTTTAGTTCTGGGGCTTTCTTT. Its translation is CASSTLRQGAFSSGAFF. The full variable domain, rest sourced from reference TRBV19 and TRBJ1-1, is DGGITQSPKYLFRKEGQNVTLSCEQNLNHDAMYWYRQDPGQGLRLIYYSQIVNDFQKGDIAEGYSVSREKKESFPLTVTSAQKNPTAFYLCASSTLRQGAFSSGAFFGQGTRLTVV.

V is TRBV28 and J is TRBJ1-5; 8 bases match TRBD1. V shed 5 bases, J shed 0 bases, and the junction held 6 bases outside the gene matches. The CDR3 covers 16 residues. CDR1 and CDR2 (germline): MDHEN, SYDVKM. The CDR3 reads CASSPTGAPSNQPQHF. For the CDR3, the DNA is TGTGCCAGCAGTCCGACAGGGGCTCCTAGCAATCAGCCCCAGCATTTT.

The genes are TRBV30 and TRBJ2-7; no clear D. Per the germline V gene, CDR1 is GTSNPN and CDR2 is SVGIG (reference sequence). This CDR3 has 12 residues. V lost 1 base and J lost 4, with 8 bases in between. The CDR3: CAWSATWYEQYF. The CDR3 DNA is TGTGCCTGGAGTGCCACCTGGTACGAGCAGTACTTC.

In its sample, this clone was seen a few times. The V call is TRBV7-7, the J call TRBJ2-1, with 11 bases lining up with TRBD2. The CDR3 extends over 16 amino acids. In germline, CDR1 is SSHAT, CDR2 FNYEAQ (reference sequence). V gave up 5 bases and J gave up 7 bases; unmatched junction bases: 10. In DNA, the CDR3 is TGTGCCAGCAGCCCAACTAGCGGGAGTCTGGGGAATGAGCAGTTCTTC. Protein: CASSPTSGSLGNEQFF. Full variable domain (missing parts from reference TRBV7-7 and TRBJ2-1): GAGVSQSPRYKVTKRGQDVTLRCDPISSHATLYWYQQALGQGPEFLTYFNYEAQPDKSGLPSDRFSAERPEGSISTLTIQRTEQRDSAMYRCASSPTSGSLGNEQFFGPGTRLTVL.

The chain recombines TRBV7-9 with TRBJ2-2; a possible D gene is TRBD1 (6 bases). The CDR3 sequence is 16 residues long. Looked up from germline, CDR1 is SEHNR and CDR2 is FQNEAQ (reference sequence). V lost 2 bases, J lost 1 base, and 11 bases lay in between. DNA for the CDR3: TGTGCCAGCAGCTTATGGGGCAGGGGGAACACCGGGGAGCTGTTTTTT. Translated: CASSLWGRGNTGELFF.

The chain joins TRBV30 to TRBJ1-1, with 7 positions matching TRBD1. CDR1 and CDR2 (germline): GTSNPN, SVGIG (reference sequence). V gave up 6 bases and J gave up 7 bases; unmatched junction bases: 5. The CDR3 contains 11 residues. The CDR3 sequence is CACKHRGEAFF. The CDR3 nucleotides are TGTGCCTGTAAACACAGGGGTGAAGCTTTCTTT.

A note on this clone: This sample includes further DNA sequences coding for the same CDR3. The rearrangement uses TRBV5-1 and TRBJ1-4; 9 bases are shared with TRBD1. Germline V gives CDR1 SGHRS, CDR2 YFSETQ. This CDR3 has 15 amino acids. J gave up 5 bases and V 0 bases, and 2 bases lay outside the gene matches. CDR3 protein: CASSLAGTGNEKLFF. The CDR3 DNA sequence: TGCGCCAGCAGCTTGGCTGGGACAGGGAATGAAAAACTGTTTTTT.

The rearrangement joins TRBV4-3 to TRBJ2-4, with no clear D. CDR1 and CDR2 (germline): LGHNA, YSLEER. This CDR3 is built from 13 residues. The V gene lost 1 base and the J gene lost 8 bases, with 9 bases spanning the gap. CDR3 protein: CASSQVLGYIQYF. Here the CDR3 DNA reads TGCGCCAGCAGCCAAGTGTTGGGGTACATTCAGTACTTC.

The chain couples TRBV5-1 to TRBJ1-1; D call uncertain. Germline-derived CDR1 and CDR2 are SGHRS and YFSETQ. Trimming removed 0 bases at V and 5 bases at J, with 8 bases between. The CDR3 is 13 residues long. The CDR3 sequence: CASSLDGKTEAFF. CDR3 DNA: TGCGCCAGCAGCTTGGACGGAAAAACTGAAGCTTTCTTT.

This chain links TRBV7-9 with TRBJ1-4; 8 bases match TRBD1. The CDR3 loop spans 15 amino acids. Per the germline V gene, CDR1 is SEHNR and CDR2 is FQNEAQ (reference sequence). Losses at the gene ends were 5 bases for V and 10 bases for J; bases not matched to a gene: 12. The CDR3 loop is CASSPWTGRAPKLFF. CDR3 sequence (DNA): TGTGCCAGCAGCCCCTGGACAGGGAGAGCGCCAAAACTGTTTTTT. Together with reference TRBV7-9 and TRBJ1-4, the CDR3 gives the full variable domain: DTGVSQNPRHKITKRGQNVTFRCDPISEHNRLYWYRQTLGQGPEFLTYFQNEAQLEKSRLLSDRFSAERPKGSFSTLEIQRTEQGDSAMYLCASSPWTGRAPKLFFGSGTQLSVL.

The CDR3, as DNA: TGTGCCAGCATCATCCCAACAGGGTTCCCTGAAGCTTTCTTT. It yields the protein CASIIPTGFPEAFF. This chain joins TRBV6-1 and TRBJ1-1; tentative D call: TRBD1 (6 bases). The CDR3 loop spans 14 amino acids. Germline loops: CDR1 MNHNS, CDR2 SASEGT. V gave up 7 bases and J gave up 6 bases, with 18 bases separating them.

The rearrangement joins TRBV5-1 to TRBJ2-5; D may be TRBD2 (5 bases). Looked up from germline, CDR1 is SGHRS and CDR2 is YFSETQ. V lost 2 bases and J 7 bases, leaving 9 bases between the germline ends. This CDR3 is built from 12 residues. CDR3: CASSFVAWTQYF. The CDR3 DNA reads as TGCGCCAGCAGCTTTGTAGCGTGGACCCAGTACTTC. The complete variable domain, with remaining parts taken from reference TRBV5-1 and TRBJ2-5, reads KAGVTQTPRYLIKTRGQQVTLSCSPISGHRSVSWYQQTPGQGLQFLFEYFSETQRNKGNFPGRFSGRQFSNSRSEMNVSTLELGDSALYLCASSFVAWTQYFGPGTRLLVL.

The V gene is TRBV5-5, the J gene TRBJ2-7; D uncertain. Per germline, CDR1 SGHKS and CDR2 YYEKEE (reference sequence). CDR3 length: 15 amino acids. Trimming removed 0 bases at V and 2 bases at J, with 12 bases between. CDR3 coding DNA: TGTGCCAGCAGCTTGGTAAGCCTTGGAACCTACGAGCAGTACTTC. Translated: CASSLVSLGTYEQYF. The whole variable domain, filled in from reference TRBV5-5 and TRBJ2-7, reads DAGVTQSPTHLIKTRGQQVTLRCSPISGHKSVSWYQQVLGQGPQFIFQYYEKEERGRGNFPDRFSARQFPNYSSELNVNALLLGDSALYLCASSLVSLGTYEQYFGPGTRLTVT.

The chain recombines TRBV7-9 with TRBJ2-5; D not certain. The germline V gene encodes CDR1 SEHNR and CDR2 FQNEAQ (reference sequence). V lost 3 bases and J lost 4, with 9 bases in between. There are 13 residues in the CDR3. The CDR3 reads CASSFRPGETQYF. In DNA, the CDR3 is TGTGCCAGCAGCTTCCGACCCGGAGAGACCCAGTACTTC. Looking up the rest from reference TRBV7-9 and TRBJ2-5 gives the full variable domain: DTGVSQNPRHKITKRGQNVTFRCDPISEHNRLYWYRQTLGQGPEFLTYFQNEAQLEKSRLLSDRFSAERPKGSFSTLEIQRTEQGDSAMYLCASSFRPGETQYFGPGTRLLVL.

V gene TRBV28 combines with J gene TRBJ1-2, with D perhaps matching TRBD1 (5 bases). This CDR3 is built from 14 residues. The V gene's germline CDR1 is MDHEN and CDR2 SYDVKM. The V gene lost 5 bases and the J gene lost 2 bases, with 12 bases spanning the gap. CDR3 nucleotide sequence: TGTGCCAGCAGTAGCCCGGGACCGAACTATGGCTACACCTTC. Translation gives CASSSPGPNYGYTF.

This clone was seen a handful of times. Other DNA sequences in this sample translate to the same CDR3. The chain is built from TRBV7-2 and TRBJ2-1; D not certain. V was pared by 1 base and J by 1 base, with 5 bases between. Germline V CDR1 and CDR2: SGHTA, FQGNSA. The CDR3 loop spans 14 amino acids. CDR3 residues: CASSLGGSYNEQFF. DNA for the CDR3: TGTGCCAGCAGCTTAGGGGGATCCTACAATGAGCAGTTCTTC.

With regard to this clone: A read error may account for a junction end that differs from germline. The CDR3 is CASSEEGLAGNEQYF. The CDR3 DNA reads TGTGCCAGCAGCGAAGAGGGACTAGCGGGAAACGAGCAGTACTTC. The V call is TRBV4-2, the J call TRBJ2-7; 13 bases are a match to TRBD2. The germline gives CDR1 LGHNA, CDR2 YNFKEQ. This CDR3 is built from 15 residues.

The chain uses TRBV15 and TRBJ2-1; 8 bases map to TRBD2. J was trimmed by 5 bases and V by 5 bases; bases with no gene match: 8. CDR1 LNHNV and CDR2 YYDKDF come from the germline V gene (reference sequence). The CDR3 sequence is 15 residues long. CDR3 nucleotide sequence: TGTGCCACCAGCTCCGGACTAGCATCTAACAATGAGCAGTTCTTC. It codes for CATSSGLASNNEQFF.

The CDR3 nucleotides read TGTGCCAGCAGCCCCGTAGGTTTGGGGTCGGTCTCCTACAATGAGCAGTTCTTC. This encodes CASSPVGLGSVSYNEQFF. The V gene is TRBV7-8, the J gene TRBJ2-1; D is uncertain. Trimming cost V 5 bases and J 0 bases, with 20 bases left between them. CDR3 length: 18 amino acids. The V gene's germline CDR1 is SGHVS and CDR2 FQNEAQ.

This rearrangement joins TRBV19 to TRBJ1-2; the D is unclear. The CDR3 sequence is 12 residues long. Per germline, CDR1 LNHDA and CDR2 SQIVND (reference sequence). V lost 3 bases, J lost 4 bases, and 6 bases lay in between. CDR3 DNA sequence: TGTGCCAGTAGTATGGCACGCTATGGCTACACCTTC. Protein product: CASSMARYGYTF. Full variable domain (remainder filled in from reference TRBV19 and TRBJ1-2): DGGITQSPKYLFRKEGQNVTLSCEQNLNHDAMYWYRQDPGQGLRLIYYSQIVNDFQKGDIAEGYSVSREKKESFPLTVTSAQKNPTAFYLCASSMARYGYTFGSGTRLTVV.

This chain joins TRBV10-3 and TRBJ2-3, with D possibly matching TRBD1 (6 bases). Trimming left V 10 bases short and J 5 bases short, with 16 bases between. Germline loops: CDR1 ENHRY, CDR2 SYGVKD. This CDR3 contains 13 residues. Here the CDR3 reads CATGGQGQDTQYF. Here the CDR3 DNA reads TGTGCCACCGGTGGCCAGGGACAAGATACGCAGTATTTT.

The chain joins TRBV2 to TRBJ1-2; 9 bases are shared with TRBD1. V lost 5 bases, J lost 8 bases, and 6 bases stayed unmatched. Germline V lookup: CDR1 SNHLY, CDR2 FYNNEI. The length of the CDR3 is 13 residues. In DNA form, the CDR3 reads TGTGCCAGCAGTCAACAGGGGGCACCGGGCTACACCTTC. It is translated as CASSQQGAPGYTF.

CDR3 DNA sequence: TGTGCCAGCTCAACACAGGGGGAGCAGTTCTTC. It translates to CASSTQGEQFF. This chain connects TRBV18 to TRBJ2-1; 7 nucleotides align to TRBD1. There are 11 residues in the CDR3. The trim removed 5 bases at V and 10 bases at J, leaving 2 bases unmatched. From germline, CDR1 is KGHSH and CDR2 LQKENI.

This clone has only a few counts. The chain recombines TRBV9 with TRBJ2-1; 7 bases agree with TRBD1. The CDR3 has 15 residues. V shed 4 bases and J 4 bases; nucleotides not matched to a gene: 8. Germline V lookup: CDR1 SGDLS, CDR2 YYNGEE. The DNA for the CDR3 is TGTGCCAGCAGCTTCTTCTGGGACAGTTACAATGAGCAGTTCTTC. It yields the protein CASSFFWDSYNEQFF.

A word on this clone: Other DNA sequences in this specimen translate into the identical CDR3. The rearrangement uses TRBV9 and TRBJ2-2, with 8 bases fitting TRBD2. The V and J ends lost 2 bases and 0 bases, in that order; junction bases with no gene match: 0. The CDR3 is made up of 15 amino acids. CDR1 and CDR2 from the germline V gene are SGDLS and YYNGEE. The CDR3 is CASSVSGTNTGELFF. CDR3 in DNA: TGTGCCAGCAGCGTTAGCGGGACGAACACCGGGGAGCTGTTTTTT.